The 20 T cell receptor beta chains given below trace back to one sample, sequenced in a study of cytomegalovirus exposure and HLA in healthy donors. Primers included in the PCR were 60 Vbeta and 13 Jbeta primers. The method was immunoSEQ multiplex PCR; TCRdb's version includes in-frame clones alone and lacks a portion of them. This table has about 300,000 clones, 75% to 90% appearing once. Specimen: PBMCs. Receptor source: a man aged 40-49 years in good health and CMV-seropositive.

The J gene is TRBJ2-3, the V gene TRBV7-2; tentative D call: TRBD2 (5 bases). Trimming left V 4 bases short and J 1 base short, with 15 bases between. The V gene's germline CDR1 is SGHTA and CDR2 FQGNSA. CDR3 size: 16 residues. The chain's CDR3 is CASSSPAGYRTDTQYF. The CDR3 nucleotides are TGTGCCAGCAGCTCCCCGGCGGGCTACCGCACAGATACGCAGTATTTT. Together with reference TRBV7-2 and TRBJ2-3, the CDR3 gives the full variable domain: GAGVSQSPSNKVTEKGKDVELRCDPISGHTALYWYRQSLGQGLEFLIYFQGNSAPDKSGLPSDRFSAERTGGSVSTLTIQRTQQEDSAVYLCASSSPAGYRTDTQYFGPGTRLTVL.

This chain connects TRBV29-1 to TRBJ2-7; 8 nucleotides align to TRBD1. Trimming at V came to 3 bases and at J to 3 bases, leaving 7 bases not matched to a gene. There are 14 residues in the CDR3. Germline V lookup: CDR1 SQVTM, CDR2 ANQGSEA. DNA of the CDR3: TGCAGCGTTGAGACCGGGACAGGACTCTACGAGCAGTACTTC. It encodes CSVETGTGLYEQYF.

The CDR3: CASSFRDRDNQPQHF. The CDR3 DNA reads TGTGCCAGCAGCTTCCGGGACAGGGATAATCAGCCCCAGCATTTT. This rearrangement joins TRBV28 to TRBJ1-5, with 9 bases lining up with TRBD1. This CDR3 is built from 15 residues. V gave up 6 bases and J gave up 4 bases; unmatched junction bases: 7. CDR1 and CDR2 from the germline V gene are MDHEN and SYDVKM.

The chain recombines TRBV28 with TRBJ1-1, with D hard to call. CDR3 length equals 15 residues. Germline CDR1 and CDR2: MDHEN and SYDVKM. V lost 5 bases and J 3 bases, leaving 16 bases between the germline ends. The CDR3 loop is CASSPRWMRDTEAFF. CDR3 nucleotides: TGTGCCAGCAGTCCCCGTTGGATGAGGGACACTGAAGCTTTCTTT.

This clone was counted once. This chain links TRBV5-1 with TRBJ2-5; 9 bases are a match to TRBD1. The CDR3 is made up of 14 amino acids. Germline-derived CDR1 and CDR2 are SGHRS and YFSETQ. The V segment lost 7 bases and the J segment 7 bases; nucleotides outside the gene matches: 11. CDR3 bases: TGCGCCAGCGGCCTGGGACAGGGTTTGGGGACCCAGTACTTC. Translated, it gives CASGLGQGLGTQYF. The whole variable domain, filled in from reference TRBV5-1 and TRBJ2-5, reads KAGVTQTPRYLIKTRGQQVTLSCSPISGHRSVSWYQQTPGQGLQFLFEYFSETQRNKGNFPGRFSGRQFSNSRSEMNVSTLELGDSALYLCASGLGQGLGTQYFGPGTRLLVL.

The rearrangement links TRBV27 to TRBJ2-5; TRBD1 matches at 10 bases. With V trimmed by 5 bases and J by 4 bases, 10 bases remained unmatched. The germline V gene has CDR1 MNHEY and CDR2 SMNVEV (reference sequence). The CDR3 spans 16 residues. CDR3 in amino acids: CASSPTGTGVLETQYF. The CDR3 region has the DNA TGTGCCAGCAGTCCTACCGGGACAGGGGTTTTAGAGACCCAGTACTTC.

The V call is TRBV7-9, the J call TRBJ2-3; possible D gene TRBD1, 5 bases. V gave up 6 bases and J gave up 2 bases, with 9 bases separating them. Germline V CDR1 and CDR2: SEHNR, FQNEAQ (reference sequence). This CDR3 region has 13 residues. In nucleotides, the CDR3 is TGTGCCAGCAGTTCGGACATCACAGATACGCAGTATTTT. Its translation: CASSSDITDTQYF.

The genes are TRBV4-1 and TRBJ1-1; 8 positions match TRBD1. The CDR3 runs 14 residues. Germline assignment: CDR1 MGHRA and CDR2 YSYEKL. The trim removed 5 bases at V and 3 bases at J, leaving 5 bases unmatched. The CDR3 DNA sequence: TGCGCCAGCAGCAGTCACAGGGGGGACACTGAAGCTTTCTTT. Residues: CASSSHRGDTEAFF.

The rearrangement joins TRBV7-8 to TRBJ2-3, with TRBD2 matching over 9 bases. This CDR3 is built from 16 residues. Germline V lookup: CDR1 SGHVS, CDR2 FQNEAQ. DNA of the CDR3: TGTGCGATTGCTGGGGGTAGCGGGAGACGCACAGATACGCAGTATTTT. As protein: CAIAGGSGRRTDTQYF.

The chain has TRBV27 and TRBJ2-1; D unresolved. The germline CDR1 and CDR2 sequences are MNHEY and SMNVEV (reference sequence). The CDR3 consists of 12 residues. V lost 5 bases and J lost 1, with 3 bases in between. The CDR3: CASSQSYNEQFF. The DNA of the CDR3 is TGTGCCAGCAGTCAATCCTACAATGAGCAGTTCTTC.

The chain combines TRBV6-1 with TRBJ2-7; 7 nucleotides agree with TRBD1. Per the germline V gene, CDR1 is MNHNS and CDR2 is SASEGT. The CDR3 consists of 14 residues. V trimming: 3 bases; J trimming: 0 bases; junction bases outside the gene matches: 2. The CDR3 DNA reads TGTGCCAGCAGTGAGTGGGACAGCTCCTACGAGCAGTACTTC. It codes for CASSEWDSSYEQYF.

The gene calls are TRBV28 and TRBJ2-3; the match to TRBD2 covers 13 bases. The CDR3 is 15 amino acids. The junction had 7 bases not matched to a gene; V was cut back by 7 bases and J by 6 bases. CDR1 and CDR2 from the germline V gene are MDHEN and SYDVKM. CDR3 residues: CASTLTSGRWDTQYF. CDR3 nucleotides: TGTGCCAGCACCCTGACTAGCGGGAGGTGGGATACGCAGTATTTT.

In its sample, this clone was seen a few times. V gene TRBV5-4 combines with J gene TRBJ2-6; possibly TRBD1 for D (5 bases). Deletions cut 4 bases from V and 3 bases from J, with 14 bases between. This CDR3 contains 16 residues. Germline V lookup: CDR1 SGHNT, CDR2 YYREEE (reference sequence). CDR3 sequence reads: CASSQYQGSGANVLTF. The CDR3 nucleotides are TGTGCCAGCAGCCAATACCAGGGAAGTGGGGCCAACGTCCTGACTTTC.

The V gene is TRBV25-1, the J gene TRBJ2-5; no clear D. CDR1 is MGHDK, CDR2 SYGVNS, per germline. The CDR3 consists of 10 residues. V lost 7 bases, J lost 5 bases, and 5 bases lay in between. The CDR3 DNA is TGTGCCAGCATGAGGGAGACCCAGTACTTC. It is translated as CASMRETQYF.

CDR3 amino acids: CASSQLGTVDSNQPQHF. For the CDR3, the DNA is TGTGCCAGCAGCCAACTAGGGACAGTCGATAGCAATCAGCCCCAGCATTTT. The genes are TRBV7-9 and TRBJ1-5; TRBD1 agrees at 7 bases. CDR3 length: 17 residues. Germline-derived CDR1 and CDR2 are SEHNR and FQNEAQ (reference sequence). Germline trimming cut 5 bases from V and 0 bases from J; bases unmatched to any gene: 10.

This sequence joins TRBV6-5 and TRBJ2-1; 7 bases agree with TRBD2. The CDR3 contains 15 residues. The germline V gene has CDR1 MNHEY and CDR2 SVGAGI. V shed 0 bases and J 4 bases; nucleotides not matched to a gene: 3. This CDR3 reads CASSYSAGAYNEQFF. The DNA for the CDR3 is TGTGCCAGCAGTTACTCGGCGGGAGCTTACAATGAGCAGTTCTTC.

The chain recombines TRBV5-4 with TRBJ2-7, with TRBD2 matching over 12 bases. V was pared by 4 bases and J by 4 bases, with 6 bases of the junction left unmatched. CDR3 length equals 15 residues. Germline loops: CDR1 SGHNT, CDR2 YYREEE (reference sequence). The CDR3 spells CASSTRTSGKYEQYF. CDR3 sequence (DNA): TGTGCCAGCAGCACCCGGACTAGCGGGAAGTACGAGCAGTACTTC.

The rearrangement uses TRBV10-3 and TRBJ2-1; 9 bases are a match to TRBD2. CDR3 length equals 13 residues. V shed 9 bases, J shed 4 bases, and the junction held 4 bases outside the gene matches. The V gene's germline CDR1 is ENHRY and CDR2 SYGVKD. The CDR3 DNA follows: TGTGCCATTCGACTAGCGGAGTACAATGAGCAGTTCTTC. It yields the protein CAIRLAEYNEQFF.

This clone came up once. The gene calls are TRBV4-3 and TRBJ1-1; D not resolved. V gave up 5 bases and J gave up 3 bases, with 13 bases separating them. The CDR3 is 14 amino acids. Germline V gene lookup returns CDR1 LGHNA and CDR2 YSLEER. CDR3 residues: CASSASSGYTEAFF. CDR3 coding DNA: TGCGCCAGCAGCGCAAGTTCAGGCTACACTGAAGCTTTCTTT.

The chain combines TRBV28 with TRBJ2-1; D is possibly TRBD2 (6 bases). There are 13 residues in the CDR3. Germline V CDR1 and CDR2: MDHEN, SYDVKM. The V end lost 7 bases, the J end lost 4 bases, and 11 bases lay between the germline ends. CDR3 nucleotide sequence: TGTGCCAGCAACCGGGACTGGTACAATGAGCAGTTCTTC. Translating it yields CASNRDWYNEQFF.